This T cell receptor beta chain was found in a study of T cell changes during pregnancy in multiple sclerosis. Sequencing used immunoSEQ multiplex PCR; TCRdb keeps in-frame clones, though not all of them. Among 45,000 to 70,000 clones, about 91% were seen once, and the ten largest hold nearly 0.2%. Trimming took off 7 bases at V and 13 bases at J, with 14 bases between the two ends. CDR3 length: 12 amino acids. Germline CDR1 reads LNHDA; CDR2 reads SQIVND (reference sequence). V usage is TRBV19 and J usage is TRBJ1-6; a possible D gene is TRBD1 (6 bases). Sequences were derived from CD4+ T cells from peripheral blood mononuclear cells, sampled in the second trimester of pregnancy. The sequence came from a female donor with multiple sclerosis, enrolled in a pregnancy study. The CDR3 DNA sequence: TGTGCCAGTACAACAGGGACGGGGCCCCTCCACTTT. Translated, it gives CASTTGTGPLHF.